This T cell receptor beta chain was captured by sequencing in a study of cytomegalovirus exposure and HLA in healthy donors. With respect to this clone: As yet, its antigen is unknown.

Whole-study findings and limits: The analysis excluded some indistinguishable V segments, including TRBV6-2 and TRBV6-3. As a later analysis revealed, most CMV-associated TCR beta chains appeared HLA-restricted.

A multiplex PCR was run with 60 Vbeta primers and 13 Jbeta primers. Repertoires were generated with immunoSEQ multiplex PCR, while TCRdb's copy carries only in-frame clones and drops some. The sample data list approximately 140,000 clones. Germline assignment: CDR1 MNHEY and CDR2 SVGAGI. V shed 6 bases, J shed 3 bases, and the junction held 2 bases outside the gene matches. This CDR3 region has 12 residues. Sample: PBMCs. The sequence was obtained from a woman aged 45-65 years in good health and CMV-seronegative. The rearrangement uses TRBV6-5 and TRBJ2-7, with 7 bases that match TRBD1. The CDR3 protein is CASSRGYYEQYF. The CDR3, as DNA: TGTGCCAGCAGCAGGGGGTACTACGAGCAGTACTTC.